These 18 T cell receptor beta chains came from one sample sequenced in a study of shared clonotypes between healthy human individuals. Assay used: immunoSEQ multiplex PCR; TCRdb lists only in-frame clones, some missing. The data hold under 2.5 million clones, with 85% to 95% observed a single time. Sequenced: naive CD4+ T cells from PBMCs. Subset specified: CD45RA+ positively selected. The source of these receptors is a man between 18 and 29 years old in good health. Some clones in this sample may be carry-over from other donors' samples.

V and J are TRBV5-1 and TRBJ2-1; TRBD2 matches 10 bases. Germline lookup yields CDR1 SGHRS and CDR2 YFSETQ. Trimming at V came to 0 bases and at J to 4 bases, leaving 4 bases not matched to a gene. The CDR3 contains 16 residues. The CDR3 reads CASSLETSGVYNEQFF. CDR3 bases: TGCGCCAGCAGCTTGGAAACTAGCGGGGTGTACAATGAGCAGTTCTTC.

About this clone itself: Other DNA sequences of this sample code for an identical CDR3. The genes are TRBV28 and TRBJ2-7; D is undetermined. CDR3 size: 11 residues. V lost 6 bases and J lost 3, with 6 bases in between. Germline CDR1 is MDHEN and CDR2 is SYDVKM. The CDR3 loop reads CASSSNYEQYF. The CDR3 DNA reads TGTGCCAGCAGCTCGAACTACGAGCAGTACTTC. Full variable domain (rest looked up from reference TRBV28 and TRBJ2-7): DVKVTQSSRYLVKRTGEKVFLECVQDMDHENMFWYRQDPGLGLRLIYFSYDVKMKEKGDIPEGYSVSREKKERFSLILESASTNQTSMYLCASSSNYEQYFGPGTRLTVT.

This chain joins TRBV28 and TRBJ2-7; D unclear. This CDR3 has 15 amino acids. The V gene's germline CDR1 is MDHEN and CDR2 SYDVKM. The V gene lost 4 bases and the J gene lost 7 bases, with 20 bases spanning the gap. CDR3 in DNA: TGTGCCAGCAGTTCACCCACCCCCTGGTTGAGGGAGCAGTACTTC. It codes for CASSSPTPWLREQYF.

The rearrangement uses TRBV5-6 and TRBJ1-2; the D is unclear. Between the trimmed V and J ends, which lost 4 bases and 5 bases, there was a span of 12 bases. CDR1 SGHDT and CDR2 YYEEEE come from the germline V gene. The CDR3 is 13 amino acids. CDR3 DNA: TGTGCCAGCAGCCCCTCGGCGCAATATGGCTACACCTTC. Translating gives CASSPSAQYGYTF.

This chain connects TRBV28 to TRBJ2-3; D is ambiguous. Trimming shortened V by 1 base and J by 2 bases, and 7 bases separated the two germline ends. CDR3 size: 14 residues. Germline values: CDR1 MDHEN, CDR2 SYDVKM. The CDR3 DNA is TGTGCCAGCAGTTTATTCGTTTCCACAGATACGCAGTATTTT. Encoded protein: CASSLFVSTDTQYF. The full variable domain, rest sourced from reference TRBV28 and TRBJ2-3, is DVKVTQSSRYLVKRTGEKVFLECVQDMDHENMFWYRQDPGLGLRLIYFSYDVKMKEKGDIPEGYSVSREKKERFSLILESASTNQTSMYLCASSLFVSTDTQYFGPGTRLTVL.

This clone is a singleton in its sample. The gene calls are TRBV2 and TRBJ2-3; TRBD2 aligns across 12 bases. V lost 8 bases, J lost 4 bases, and 7 bases stayed unmatched. The CDR3 runs to 15 residues. The V gene's germline CDR1 is SNHLY and CDR2 FYNNEI. The CDR3 region is CASRPGTSGPDTQYF. In DNA form, the CDR3 reads TGTGCCAGCCGCCCCGGGACTAGCGGGCCAGATACGCAGTATTTT. Full variable domain (rest looked up from reference TRBV2 and TRBJ2-3): EPEVTQTPSHQVTQMGQEVILRCVPISNHLYFYWYRQILGQKVEFLVSFYNNEISEKSEIFDDQFSVERPDGSNFTLKIRSTKLEDSAMYFCASRPGTSGPDTQYFGPGTRLTVL.

This chain connects TRBV7-3 to TRBJ2-3; 9 bases are a match to TRBD1. V dropped 4 bases and J dropped 6; count of bases not matched to a gene: 5. From germline, CDR1 is SGHTA and CDR2 FQGTGA. CDR3 size: 14 residues. CDR3 DNA sequence: TGTGCCAGCAGCTACAGGGGGCCGACGGATACGCAGTATTTT. Translation: CASSYRGPTDTQYF.

The chain combines TRBV5-6 with TRBJ1-5; no definite D call. Looked up from germline, CDR1 is SGHDT and CDR2 is YYEEEE. The ends were cut back, 2 bases at V and 9 bases at J, with 18 bases in the middle. The length of the CDR3 is 15 residues. Here the CDR3 reads CASSFGGRNAGPQHF. CDR3 bases: TGTGCCAGCAGCTTCGGTGGGCGAAACGCAGGGCCCCAGCATTTT. Supplemented by reference TRBV5-6 and TRBJ1-5, the full variable domain reads DAGVTQSPTHLIKTRGQQVTLRCSPKSGHDTVSWYQQALGQGPQFIFQYYEEEERQRGNFPDRFSGHQFPNYSSELNVNALLLGDSALYLCASSFGGRNAGPQHFGDGTRLSIL.

In the case of this clone: The same CDR3 also results from other DNA sequences found in this sample. The CDR3 region is CASSPTGKETQYF. The CDR3 DNA reads TGTGCCAGCTCACCTACAGGGAAAGAGACCCAGTACTTC. The chain combines TRBV18 with TRBJ2-5; D might be TRBD1 (6 bases). Trimming removed 3 bases from V and 3 bases from J, with 8 bases in between. Germline CDR1 KGHSH, CDR2 LQKENI. The CDR3 contains 13 residues.

The chain joins TRBV30 to TRBJ2-7; tentative D call: TRBD1 (6 bases). This CDR3 has 12 amino acids. Trimming cost V 0 bases and J 6 bases, with 9 bases left between them. The germline gives CDR1 GTSNPN, CDR2 SVGIG (reference sequence). DNA of the CDR3: TGTGCCTGGAGTGTACTACAGGGCGAGCAGTACTTC. Translation: CAWSVLQGEQYF. The variable domain in full, completed from reference TRBV30 and TRBJ2-7, reads SQTIHQWPATLVQPVGSPLSLECTVEGTSNPNLYWYRQAAGRGLQLLFYSVGIGQISSEVPQNLSASRPQDRQFILSSKKLLLSDSGFYLCAWSVLQGEQYFGPGTRLTVT.

The chain recombines TRBV28 with TRBJ1-2; D is possibly TRBD1 (6 bases). Germline V gene sequence: CDR1 MDHEN, CDR2 SYDVKM. Trimming shortened V by 5 bases and J by 4 bases, and 17 bases separated the two germline ends. This CDR3 has 15 residues. The CDR3, as DNA: TGTGCCAGCAGTACCGGGACACCGGGGGGCTATGGCTACACCTTC. Translated: CASSTGTPGGYGYTF.

Concerning this clone: The sample holds other DNA sequences that translate to the same CDR3. The CDR3 coding sequence is TGTGCCAGCAGCGGGTTAAATGAGCAGTTCTTC. Its translation: CASSGLNEQFF. The chain carries TRBV2 and TRBJ2-1; D uncertain. V lost 6 bases and J lost 7, with 7 bases in between. Germline V gene data show CDR1 as SNHLY and CDR2 as FYNNEI. This CDR3 is built from 11 residues.

The rearrangement uses TRBV18 and TRBJ1-1; no clear D. Trimming left V 3 bases short and J 6 bases short, with 11 bases between. Per germline, CDR1 KGHSH and CDR2 LQKENI. This CDR3 contains 13 residues. CDR3 coding DNA: TGTGCCAGCTCACCGGACTTGTTGGCTGAAGCTTTCTTT. Its translation: CASSPDLLAEAFF.

With regard to this clone: The same CDR3 arises from other DNA sequences in this sample as well. This sequence joins TRBV30 and TRBJ2-3; D unresolved. Germline lookup yields CDR1 GTSNPN and CDR2 SVGIG (reference sequence). V shed 2 bases and J shed 2 bases, with 5 bases lying between them. The CDR3 has 12 residues. The CDR3, as DNA: TGTGCCTGGAGTCTAATCACAGATACGCAGTATTTT. This encodes CAWSLITDTQYF.

Of note for this clone: The sample has other DNA sequences that encode this CDR3 too. The V and J genes are TRBV5-1 and TRBJ2-5; 7 bases are a match to TRBD1. This CDR3 region has 14 residues. Germline loops: CDR1 SGHRS, CDR2 YFSETQ. V shed 0 bases and J 5 bases; nucleotides not matched to a gene: 4. CDR3 sequence reads: CASSLGQGGETQYF. DNA for the CDR3: TGCGCCAGCAGCTTGGGACAGGGTGGCGAGACCCAGTACTTC. Combining the CDR3 with reference TRBV5-1 and TRBJ2-5 gives the whole variable domain KAGVTQTPRYLIKTRGQQVTLSCSPISGHRSVSWYQQTPGQGLQFLFEYFSETQRNKGNFPGRFSGRQFSNSRSEMNVSTLELGDSALYLCASSLGQGGETQYFGPGTRLLVL.

V gene TRBV30 combines with J gene TRBJ2-1; 10 bases are a match to TRBD2. This CDR3 has 19 residues. The V gene's germline CDR1 is GTSNPN and CDR2 SVGIG (reference sequence). The ends lost 5 bases at V and 4 bases at J; junction bases unmatched: 20. The CDR3 nucleotides read TGTGCCTGGGAGGCCTGGGCTAGCGGGAGTTGGAAGGGGTACAATGAGCAGTTCTTC. It specifies CAWEAWASGSWKGYNEQFF.

This rearrangement joins TRBV5-1 to TRBJ2-7; the match to TRBD1 covers 8 bases. Trimming removed 4 bases from V and 2 bases from J; junction bases left unmatched: 5. The germline V gene encodes CDR1 SGHRS and CDR2 YFSETQ. CDR3 size: 14 residues. The CDR3 DNA is TGCGCCAGCAGCGTTTACAGGGGGACCTACGAGCAGTACTTC. Translating gives CASSVYRGTYEQYF.

Remarks on this clone: This sample also contains other DNA sequences that code for the same CDR3. This chain joins TRBV9 and TRBJ2-5; D may correspond to TRBD1 or TRBD2 (5 bases each). The ends were cut back, 4 bases at V and 1 base at J, with 11 bases in the middle. Germline V lookup: CDR1 SGDLS, CDR2 YYNGEE. The CDR3 loop spans 14 amino acids. Here the CDR3 DNA reads TGTGCCAGCAGCCCCGGGGCCCTCCAAGAGACCCAGTACTTC. It translates to CASSPGALQETQYF.